The 8 T cell receptor beta chains given below trace back to one sample, sequenced in a study of T cell responses to AZD1222 COVID-19 vaccine. The method was immunoSEQ multiplex PCR; TCRdb's version includes in-frame clones alone and lacks a portion of them. Of roughly 100,000 clones in the sample, approximately 93% were seen once. The starting material was peripheral blood, obtained on day 0 of AZD1222 vaccination. Every receptor here comes from an adult in good health.

The rearrangement joins TRBV30 to TRBJ1-2; no clear D. The germline gives CDR1 GTSNPN, CDR2 SVGIG (reference sequence). The V gene lost 5 bases and the J gene lost 8 bases, with 12 bases spanning the gap. The CDR3 spans 11 residues. The CDR3 DNA follows: TGTGCCTGGGGAAATCGGCTGGGCTACACCTTC. Translating gives CAWGNRLGYTF.

This chain connects TRBV11-2 to TRBJ2-2, with D perhaps matching TRBD1 or TRBD2 (5 bases each). This CDR3 region has 15 residues. CDR1 is SGHAT and CDR2 is FQNNGV in the germline V gene. V was cut by 5 bases and J by 3 bases, with 13 bases left in between. The CDR3 reads CASSQRDGYTGELFF. DNA of the CDR3: TGTGCCAGCAGCCAACGGGACGGCTACACCGGGGAGCTGTTTTTT.

The chain is built from TRBV5-6 and TRBJ2-7, with no clear D. In germline, CDR1 is SGHDT, CDR2 YYEEEE. Trimming left V 0 bases short and J 3 bases short, with 7 bases between. The CDR3 runs 13 residues. CDR3 nucleotides: TGTGCCAGCAGCTTGGCCACAATCTACGAGCAGTACTTC. This codes for CASSLATIYEQYF.

The chain carries TRBV7-9 and TRBJ1-4; no firm D call. Germline CDR1 is SEHNR and CDR2 is FQNEAQ (reference sequence). This CDR3 is built from 14 residues. Deletions cut 0 bases from V and 4 bases from J, with 6 bases between. The CDR3 bases are TGTGCCAGCAGCTTAGCAAGTCTTAATGAAAAACTGTTTTTT. This encodes CASSLASLNEKLFF.

The chain recombines TRBV28 with TRBJ1-5; D gene unclear. The CDR3 loop spans 11 amino acids. Trimming took 5 bases from V and 7 from J, leaving 6 bases between them. Per the germline V gene, CDR1 is MDHEN and CDR2 is SYDVKM. The CDR3 sequence is CASSHQQPQHF. The CDR3 coding sequence is TGTGCCAGCAGTCACCAACAGCCCCAGCATTTT.

This clone was seen only once. This rearrangement joins TRBV29-1 to TRBJ1-1; D is unresolved. This CDR3 comprises 14 residues. The V and J ends lost 3 bases and 0 bases respectively, with 11 bases between them. CDR1 SQVTM and CDR2 ANQGSEA come from the germline V gene. CDR3 in DNA: TGCAGCGTTGATGGTACGCGAATGAACACTGAAGCTTTCTTT. This encodes CSVDGTRMNTEAFF.

This clone was detected only once. The DNA for the CDR3 is TGTGCCAGCAGCCAGGGCCGCTCTGGAAACACCATATATTTT. Translating gives CASSQGRSGNTIYF. The rearrangement links TRBV28 to TRBJ1-3; D is perhaps TRBD1 (5 bases). Per germline, CDR1 MDHEN and CDR2 SYDVKM. The V and J ends lost 6 bases and 0 bases respectively, with 9 bases between them. The CDR3 contains 14 residues. The entire variable domain, with the rest obtained from reference TRBV28 and TRBJ1-3, is as follows: DVKVTQSSRYLVKRTGEKVFLECVQDMDHENMFWYRQDPGLGLRLIYFSYDVKMKEKGDIPEGYSVSREKKERFSLILESASTNQTSMYLCASSQGRSGNTIYFGEGSWLTVV.

V is TRBV3-1 (or the pseudogene TRBV3-2) and J is TRBJ2-1, with unresolved D. Trimming cost V 1 base and J 8 bases, with 6 bases left between them. Germline V gene lookup returns CDR1 LGHDT and CDR2 YNNKEL (reference sequence). The length of the CDR3 is 12 residues. DNA for the CDR3: TGTGCCAGCAGCCAAGGAACCGATGAGCAGTTCTTC. This gives the protein CASSQGTDEQFF.